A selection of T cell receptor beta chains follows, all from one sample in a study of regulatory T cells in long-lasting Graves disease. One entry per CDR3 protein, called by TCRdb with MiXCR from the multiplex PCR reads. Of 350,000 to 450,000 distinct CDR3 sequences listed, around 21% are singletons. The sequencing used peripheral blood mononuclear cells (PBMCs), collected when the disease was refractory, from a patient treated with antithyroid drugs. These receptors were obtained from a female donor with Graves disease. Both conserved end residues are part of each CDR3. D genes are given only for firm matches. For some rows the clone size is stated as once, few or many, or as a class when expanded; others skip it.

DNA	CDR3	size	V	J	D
TGTGCCAGCAAATCGAACGGTGTCTCCTACGAGCAGTACTTC	CASKSNGVSYEQYF	.	TRBV12-3/TRBV12-4	TRBJ2-7	.
TGTGCCAGCAGCCGACTCGGGGTGGCAGATACGCAGTATTTT	CASSRLGVADTQYF	.	TRBV11-2	TRBJ2-3	.
TGTGCCAGCTCACCACTTGGAGCGGGAGTAAGGGAGACCCAGTACTTC	CASSPLGAGVRETQYF	.	TRBV18	TRBJ2-5	TRBD2
TGTGCCAGCAGCCAAGATCAGGGCTACGAGCAGTACTTC	CASSQDQGYEQYF	few	TRBV3-1	TRBJ2-7	.
TGTGCCAGCAGCCAAGGACCCAAACAGCCCCAGCATTTT	CASSQGPKQPQHF	.	TRBV3-1	TRBJ1-5	.
TGCGCCAGCAGCTTGGTGGCAGGTAGCGGGAGTGGGTCTGGGGCCAACGTCCTGACTTTC	CASSLVAGSGSGSGANVLTF	few	TRBV5-1	TRBJ2-6	TRBD2
TGTGCCAGCAGCTTAGCGCCCGACAGGGTGGGAGCCAAAAACATTCAGTACTTC	CASSLAPDRVGAKNIQYF	few	TRBV7-2	TRBJ2-4	TRBD1
TGTGCCAGCAGCGTAGCTACACGGCTGGACAGGGAAGCCAAAAACATTCAGTACTTC	CASSVATRLDREAKNIQYF	.	TRBV9	TRBJ2-4	TRBD1
TGTGCCAGCTCACCAGAGACAGGGATTCAAGATACGCAGTATTTT	CASSPETGIQDTQYF	few	TRBV18	TRBJ2-3	TRBD1
TGTGCCAGCAGCTTGGCAGGGCCGGGCGAGCAGTACTTC	CASSLAGPGEQYF	.	TRBV5-5	TRBJ2-7	.
TGTGCCAGCAGCTTAGCTTCAGGTCAGCCCCAGCATTTT	CASSLASGQPQHF	many	TRBV7-9	TRBJ1-5	.
TGTGCCAGCACCCTTCCCCCTAACACCGGGGAGCTGTTTTTT	CASTLPPNTGELFF	many	TRBV12-3/TRBV12-4	TRBJ2-2	.
TGTGCCATCAGGAAACAGGGGACTTCGAACACCGGGGAGCTGTTTTTT	CAIRKQGTSNTGELFF	.	TRBV10-3	TRBJ2-2	.
TGTGCCATCAGGCCCGGGGGGGGGAATGAAAAACTGTTTTTT	CAIRPGGGNEKLFF	.	TRBV10-3	TRBJ1-4	.
TGCAGTGCTCGTACAGGTGCAGCCCTCCATCAGCCCCAGCATTTT	CSARTGAALHQPQHF	few	TRBV20-1	TRBJ1-5	.
TGTGCCAGTAGTTCACCGATAGGGACAGGGGGCCACGAGCAGTACTTC	CASSSPIGTGGHEQYF	.	TRBV19	TRBJ2-7	TRBD1
TGTGCCAGTAGTAGACCCAACGACGCAGAGCAGTACTTC	CASSRPNDAEQYF	.	TRBV19	TRBJ2-7	.
TGTGCCAGCAGCCCCGGACCGGGTCGGAACACCGGGGAGCTGTTTTTT	CASSPGPGRNTGELFF	once	TRBV7-9	TRBJ2-2	.
TGCGCCAGCAGCCCAGACAGGTCCACACTCGTGGGCTACACCTTC	CASSPDRSTLVGYTF	.	TRBV4-1	TRBJ1-2	.
TGCAGGGTCGACAGGGCGGGTTTTTACGAGCAGTACTTC	CRVDRAGFYEQYF	.	TRBV20-1	TRBJ2-7	TRBD1
TGTGCCACCAGTGATGGGGGGTACGGCTACACCTTC	CATSDGGYGYTF	many	TRBV24-1	TRBJ1-2	.
TGTGCCAGCAGTTTTGGGAACTCGAACACTGAAGCTTTCTTT	CASSFGNSNTEAFF	.	TRBV6-1	TRBJ1-1	.
TGTGCCAGCCGTAGGGGACGGGAGACCCCCTACGAGCAGTACTTC	CASRRGRETPYEQYF	.	TRBV27	TRBJ2-7	.
TGTGCCAGCAGTTTACCGACAGGGGTCGGCGGCTACACCTTC	CASSLPTGVGGYTF	many	TRBV28	TRBJ1-2	TRBD1
TGTGCCAGTAGTATCTCTGGCAGGGGGAGACCTAGCAATCAGCCCCAGCATTTT	CASSISGRGRPSNQPQHF	.	TRBV19	TRBJ1-5	TRBD1
TGTGCCAGTAGTTGGGACAGCCGCCACTATGGCTACACCTTC	CASSWDSRHYGYTF	.	TRBV19	TRBJ1-2	TRBD1
TGTGCCAGCAGTAAAAAGTTGACAGAAGTCTACACCTTC	CASSKKLTEVYTF	many	TRBV2	TRBJ1-2	.
TGTGCCAGCGACGGGACTTCCGTGGAGCAGCCCCAGCATTTT	CASDGTSVEQPQHF	few	TRBV6-4	TRBJ1-5	.
TGTGCCAGCAGTGTAATGACAGGGGAAATCTATGGCTACACCTTC	CASSVMTGEIYGYTF	many	TRBV6-1	TRBJ1-2	TRBD1
TGCAGTGCTCCTAATGACAGGGGGGCCTACGAGCAGTACTTC	CSAPNDRGAYEQYF	.	TRBV20-1	TRBJ2-7	TRBD1
TGTGCCAGCAGCCAAGTTCCGGTGCTTTCCTACGAGCAGTACTTC	CASSQVPVLSYEQYF	few	TRBV14	TRBJ2-7	.
TGTGCCAGCAGAACGACGAACACTGAAGCTTTCTTT	CASRTTNTEAFF	few	TRBV27	TRBJ1-1	.
TGCAGCGTTGAGGGGGGCGGAACTCAAGAGACCCAGTACTTC	CSVEGGGTQETQYF	few	TRBV29-1	TRBJ2-5	.
TGTGCCAGCAGTCACGGACAGTCCACAGATACGCAGTATTTT	CASSHGQSTDTQYF	once	TRBV28	TRBJ2-3	.
TGTGCCAGCAGTTACCCCCGAGGGACAGGGGACGAGACCCAGTACTTC	CASSYPRGTGDETQYF	many	TRBV6-2/TRBV6-3	TRBJ2-5	TRBD1
TGTGCCAGCAGCTTAGATCACGGGGTCTCCACCCCCGAGCAGTACTTC	CASSLDHGVSTPEQYF	many	TRBV11-2	TRBJ2-7	.
TGTGCCATCAGTGGAGAGAGTGGCCGCGGGGAGCTGTTTTTT	CAISGESGRGELFF	.	TRBV10-3	TRBJ2-2	.
TGTGCCAGCAGTGAGGCTGGCCACGAAAAACTGTTTTTT	CASSEAGHEKLFF	many	TRBV2	TRBJ1-4	.
TGTGCCAGTAGTGGGTTCTGGACAGGGAACCGGCCCCAGCATTTT	CASSGFWTGNRPQHF	.	TRBV19	TRBJ1-5	TRBD1
TGCGCCAGCAGCTTGGGCGGGACAGGGTTTTCACCCCTCCACTTT	CASSLGGTGFSPLHF	.	TRBV5-1	TRBJ1-6	TRBD1
TGTGCCAGCAGTCCCCAAAACAGGGTCAATCAGCCCCAGCATTTT	CASSPQNRVNQPQHF	many	TRBV28	TRBJ1-5	.